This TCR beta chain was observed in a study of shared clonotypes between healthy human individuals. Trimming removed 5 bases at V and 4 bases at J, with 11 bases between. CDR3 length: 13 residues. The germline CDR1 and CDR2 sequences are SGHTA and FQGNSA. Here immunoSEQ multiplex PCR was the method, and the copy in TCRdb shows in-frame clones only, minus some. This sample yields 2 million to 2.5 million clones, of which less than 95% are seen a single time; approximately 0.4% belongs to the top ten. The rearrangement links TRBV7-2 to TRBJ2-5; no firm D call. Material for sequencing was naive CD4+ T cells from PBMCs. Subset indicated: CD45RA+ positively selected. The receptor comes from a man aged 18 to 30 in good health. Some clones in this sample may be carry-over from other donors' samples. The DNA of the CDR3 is TGTGCCAGCAGCATAAGACGGAGAGAGACCCAGTACTTC. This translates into CASSIRRRETQYF.